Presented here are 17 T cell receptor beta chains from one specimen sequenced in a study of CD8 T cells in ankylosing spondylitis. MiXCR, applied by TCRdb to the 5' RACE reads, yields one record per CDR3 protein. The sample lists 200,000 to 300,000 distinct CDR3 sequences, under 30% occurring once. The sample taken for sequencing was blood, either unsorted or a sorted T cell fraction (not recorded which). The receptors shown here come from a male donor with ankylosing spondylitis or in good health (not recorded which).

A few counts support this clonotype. The DNA of the CDR3 is TGCAGTGCTACAACTTCCTACGAGCAGTACTTC. Its translation is CSATTSYEQYF. The rearrangement links TRBV20-1 to TRBJ2-7; D ambiguous. V was shortened by 4 bases and J by 1 base, with 5 bases between the two germline ends. This CDR3 is built from 11 residues. Germline lookup yields CDR1 DFQATT and CDR2 SNEGSKA (reference sequence).

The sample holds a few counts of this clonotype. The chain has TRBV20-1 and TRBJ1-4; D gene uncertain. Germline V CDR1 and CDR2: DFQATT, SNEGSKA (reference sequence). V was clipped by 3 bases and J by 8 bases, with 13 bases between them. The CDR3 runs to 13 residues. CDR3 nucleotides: TGCAGTGCTAGTGGCCTGATGACGGAAAAACTGTTTTTT. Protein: CSASGLMTEKLFF.

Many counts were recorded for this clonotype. The CDR3 bases are TGCAGTGCTAAGCGGGGGGCGGGCACCGGGGAGCTGTTTTTT. The encoded protein is CSAKRGAGTGELFF. The V gene is TRBV20-1, the J gene TRBJ2-2; 9 bases match TRBD2. The CDR3 extends over 14 amino acids. Germline CDR1 DFQATT, CDR2 SNEGSKA (reference sequence). J gave up 4 bases and V 4 bases, and 4 bases lay outside the gene matches.

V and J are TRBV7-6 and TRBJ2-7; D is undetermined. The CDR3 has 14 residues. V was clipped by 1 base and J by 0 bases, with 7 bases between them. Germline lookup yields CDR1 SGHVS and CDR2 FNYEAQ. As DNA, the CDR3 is TGTGCCAGCAGCTTAGAGGTCGGCTCCTACGAGCAGTACTTC. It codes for CASSLEVGSYEQYF.

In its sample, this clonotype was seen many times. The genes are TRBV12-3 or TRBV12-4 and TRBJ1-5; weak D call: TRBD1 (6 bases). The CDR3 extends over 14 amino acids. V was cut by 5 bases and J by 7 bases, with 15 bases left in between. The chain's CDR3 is CASSTLNREQPQHF. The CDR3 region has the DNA TGTGCCAGCAGTACACTCAACAGGGAACAGCCCCAGCATTTT.

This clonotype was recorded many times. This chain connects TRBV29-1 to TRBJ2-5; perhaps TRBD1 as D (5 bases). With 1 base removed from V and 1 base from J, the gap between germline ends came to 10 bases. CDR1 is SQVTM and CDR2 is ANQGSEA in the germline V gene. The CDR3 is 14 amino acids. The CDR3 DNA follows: TGCAGCGTTGAAGGTAGTAGGGGCCAAGAGACCCAGTACTTC. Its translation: CSVEGSRGQETQYF.

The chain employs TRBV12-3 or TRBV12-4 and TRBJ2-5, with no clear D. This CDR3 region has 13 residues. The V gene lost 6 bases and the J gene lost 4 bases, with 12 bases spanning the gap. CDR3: CASSPSAGETQYF. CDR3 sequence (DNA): TGTGCCAGCAGCCCCTCGGCAGGAGAGACCCAGTACTTC.

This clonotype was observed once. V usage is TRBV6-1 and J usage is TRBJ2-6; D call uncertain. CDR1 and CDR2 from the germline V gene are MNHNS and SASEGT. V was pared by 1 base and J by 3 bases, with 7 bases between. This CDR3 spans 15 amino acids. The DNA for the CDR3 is TGTGCCAGCAGTGAAGGTGGGCGTGGGGCCAACGTCCTGACTTTC. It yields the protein CASSEGGRGANVLTF.

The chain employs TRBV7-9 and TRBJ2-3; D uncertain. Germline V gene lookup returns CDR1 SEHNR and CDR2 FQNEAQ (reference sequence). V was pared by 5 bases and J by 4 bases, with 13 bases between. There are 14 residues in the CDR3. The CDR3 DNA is TGTGCCAGCAGCCCCCACGGCCTACCAGATACGCAGTATTTT. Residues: CASSPHGLPDTQYF.

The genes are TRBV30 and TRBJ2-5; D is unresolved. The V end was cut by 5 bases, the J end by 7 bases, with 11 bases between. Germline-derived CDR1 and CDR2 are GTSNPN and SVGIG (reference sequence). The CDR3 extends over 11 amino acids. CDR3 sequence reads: CAWDVLRTQYF. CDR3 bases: TGTGCCTGGGACGTGCTGCGGACCCAGTACTTC.

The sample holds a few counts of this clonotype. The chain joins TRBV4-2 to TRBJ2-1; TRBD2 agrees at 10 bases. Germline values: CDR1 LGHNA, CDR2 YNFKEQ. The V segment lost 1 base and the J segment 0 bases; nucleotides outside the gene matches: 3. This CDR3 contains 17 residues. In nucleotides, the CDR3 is TGTGCCAGCAGCCAAGGCCTAGCGGGGGCCTCCTACAATGAGCAGTTCTTC. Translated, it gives CASSQGLAGASYNEQFF.

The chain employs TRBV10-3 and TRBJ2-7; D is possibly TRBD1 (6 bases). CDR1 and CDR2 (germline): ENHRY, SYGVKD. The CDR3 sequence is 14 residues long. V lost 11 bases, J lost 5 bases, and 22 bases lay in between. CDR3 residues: CAPSGGQGKNEQYF. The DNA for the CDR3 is TGTGCCCCGTCCGGCGGGCAGGGGAAGAACGAGCAGTACTTC.

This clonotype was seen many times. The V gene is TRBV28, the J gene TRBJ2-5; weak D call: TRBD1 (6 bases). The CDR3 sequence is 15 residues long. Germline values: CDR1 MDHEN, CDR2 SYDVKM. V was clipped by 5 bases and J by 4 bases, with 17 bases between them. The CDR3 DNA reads TGTGCCAGCAGTACCCGCGAGGGGGACCCAGAGACCCAGTACTTC. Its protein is CASSTREGDPETQYF.

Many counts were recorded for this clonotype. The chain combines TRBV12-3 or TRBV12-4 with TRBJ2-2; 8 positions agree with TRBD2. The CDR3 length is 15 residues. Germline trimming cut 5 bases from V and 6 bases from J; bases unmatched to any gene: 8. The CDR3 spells CASSVGLVSPGELFF. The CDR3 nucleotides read TGTGCCAGCAGTGTGGGACTAGTCTCCCCCGGGGAGCTGTTTTTT.

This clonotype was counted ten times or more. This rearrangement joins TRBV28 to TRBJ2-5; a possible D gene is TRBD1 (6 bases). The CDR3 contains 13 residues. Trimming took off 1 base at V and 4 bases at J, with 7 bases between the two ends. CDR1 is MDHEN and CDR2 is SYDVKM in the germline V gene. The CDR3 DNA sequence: TGTGCCAGCAGTTTATCCAGGGGAGAGACCCAGTACTTC. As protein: CASSLSRGETQYF.

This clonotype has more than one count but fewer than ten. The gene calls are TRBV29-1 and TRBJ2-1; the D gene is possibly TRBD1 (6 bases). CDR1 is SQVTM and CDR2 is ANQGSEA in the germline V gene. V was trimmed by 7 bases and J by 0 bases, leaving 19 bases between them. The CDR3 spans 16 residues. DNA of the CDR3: TGCAGCGGATTGGGGGCTTCGCACAACTCCTACAATGAGCAGTTCTTC. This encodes CSGLGASHNSYNEQFF.

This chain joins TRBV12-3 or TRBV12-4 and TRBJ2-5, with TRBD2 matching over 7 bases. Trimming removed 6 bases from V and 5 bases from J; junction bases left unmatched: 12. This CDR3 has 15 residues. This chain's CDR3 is CASRRPGAGRETQYF. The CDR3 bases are TGTGCCAGCAGGCGTCCGGGAGCGGGGAGGGAGACCCAGTACTTC.